The rows below give T cell receptor beta chains drawn from one sample of a study of blood T cell repertoires in COVID-19. Generated by immunoSEQ multiplex PCR, the TCRdb table keeps only in-frame clones and is missing some. The repertoire includes 150,000 to 200,000 clones, around nine tenths of them detected once, and about 2.1% sits in the top ten. Sequencing used peripheral blood. The receptors derive from a man aged 70-80 years with active or convalescent COVID-19. Each CDR3 is given without its conserved first and last residue. Fields, in order: CDR3 protein, V gene, J gene.

CDR3aa: ASSLGTGYGYT
v_gene: TRBV5-1
j_gene: TRBJ1-2

CDR3aa: ASSAGSNEQF
v_gene: TRBV2
j_gene: TRBJ2-1

CDR3aa: ASSYSGLSSQYEQY
v_gene: TRBV6-2/TRBV6-3
j_gene: TRBJ2-7

CDR3aa: ASSQSGDEPQH
v_gene: TRBV4-1
j_gene: TRBJ1-5

CDR3aa: ASTYATTGELF
v_gene: TRBV12-3/TRBV12-4
j_gene: TRBJ2-2

CDR3aa: ASSLDRTYEQY
v_gene: TRBV27
j_gene: TRBJ2-7

CDR3aa: ASSYRGGWNTGELF
v_gene: TRBV6-5
j_gene: TRBJ2-2

CDR3aa: ASSPRTSMGEQF
v_gene: TRBV27
j_gene: TRBJ2-1

CDR3aa: ASRLFEAGELF
v_gene: TRBV11-3
j_gene: TRBJ2-2

CDR3aa: ASSLAASGSSGANVLT
v_gene: TRBV5-1
j_gene: TRBJ2-6

CDR3aa: ASSWTDDSYEQY
v_gene: TRBV11-2
j_gene: TRBJ2-7

CDR3aa: ASTWTGTNSPLH
v_gene: TRBV2
j_gene: TRBJ1-6

CDR3aa: AGRQGGPSDGNTIY
v_gene: TRBV28
j_gene: TRBJ1-3

CDR3aa: ASSFASRSGRNQPQH
v_gene: TRBV28
j_gene: TRBJ1-5

CDR3aa: ASSVPGQGVTDTQY
v_gene: TRBV5-4
j_gene: TRBJ2-3

CDR3aa: ASSPEGGPADTQY
v_gene: TRBV7-2
j_gene: TRBJ2-3

CDR3aa: ASSLQGNMNTEAF
v_gene: TRBV5-6
j_gene: TRBJ1-1

CDR3aa: SASDVAGGQETQY
v_gene: TRBV20-1
j_gene: TRBJ2-5

CDR3aa: ASSNQGGSPLH
v_gene: TRBV6-5
j_gene: TRBJ1-6

CDR3aa: ASSLEGQGAPTTNEKLF
v_gene: TRBV28
j_gene: TRBJ1-4

CDR3aa: ATTAGPQY
v_gene: TRBV3-1/TRBV3-2
j_gene: TRBJ2-5

CDR3aa: ASSLGSRVANSPLH
v_gene: TRBV5-6
j_gene: TRBJ1-6

CDR3aa: ASSVRDRAIGELF
v_gene: TRBV5-6
j_gene: TRBJ2-2

CDR3aa: ASSSRGAGGPGSYNEQF
v_gene: TRBV7-2
j_gene: TRBJ2-1

CDR3aa: AWSVWEDEQF
v_gene: TRBV30
j_gene: TRBJ2-1

CDR3aa: ASSLAGGGAETQY
v_gene: TRBV28
j_gene: TRBJ2-5

CDR3aa: ASSLSQGRTEAF
v_gene: TRBV5-1
j_gene: TRBJ1-1

CDR3aa: ASSSLLAGVSQQY
v_gene: TRBV28
j_gene: TRBJ2-7

CDR3aa: ASSFLGQLF
v_gene: TRBV12-3/TRBV12-4
j_gene: TRBJ1-4

CDR3aa: ASSPTGRGGNTIY
v_gene: TRBV7-9
j_gene: TRBJ1-3

CDR3aa: ASSQGISSGRRGLDEQF
v_gene: TRBV3-1/TRBV3-2
j_gene: TRBJ2-1

CDR3aa: ASSLGPDRRTDTQY
v_gene: TRBV7-2
j_gene: TRBJ2-3

CDR3aa: ASSSLWDRDRGRSGYT
v_gene: TRBV5-6
j_gene: TRBJ1-2

CDR3aa: ASSLARTDTDTQY
v_gene: TRBV28
j_gene: TRBJ2-3

CDR3aa: ASRQTAVNTEAF
v_gene: TRBV7-2
j_gene: TRBJ1-1

CDR3aa: ASSLAPSSGRGEQY
v_gene: TRBV11-2
j_gene: TRBJ2-7

CDR3aa: ATSRRNTGEKGGYT
v_gene: TRBV15
j_gene: TRBJ1-2

CDR3aa: ASSWLGLANEQF
v_gene: TRBV2
j_gene: TRBJ2-1

CDR3aa: ASRGRVRGTQPQH
v_gene: TRBV19
j_gene: TRBJ1-5